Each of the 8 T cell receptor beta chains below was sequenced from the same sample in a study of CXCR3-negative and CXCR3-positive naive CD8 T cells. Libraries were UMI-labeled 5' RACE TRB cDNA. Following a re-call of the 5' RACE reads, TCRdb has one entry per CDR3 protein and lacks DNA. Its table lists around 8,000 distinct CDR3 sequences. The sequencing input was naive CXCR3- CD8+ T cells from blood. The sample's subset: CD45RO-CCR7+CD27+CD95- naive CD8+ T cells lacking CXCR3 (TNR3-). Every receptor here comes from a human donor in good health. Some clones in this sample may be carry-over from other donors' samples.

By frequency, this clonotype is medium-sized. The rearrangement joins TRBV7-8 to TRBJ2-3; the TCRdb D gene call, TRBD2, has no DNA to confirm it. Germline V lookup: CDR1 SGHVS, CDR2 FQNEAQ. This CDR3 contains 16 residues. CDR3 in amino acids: CASSLEGRVYTDTQYF.

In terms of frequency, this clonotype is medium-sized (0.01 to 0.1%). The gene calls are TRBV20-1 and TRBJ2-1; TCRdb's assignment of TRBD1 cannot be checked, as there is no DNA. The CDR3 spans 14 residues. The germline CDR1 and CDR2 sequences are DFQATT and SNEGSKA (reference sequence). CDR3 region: CSARGQTFYNEQFF.

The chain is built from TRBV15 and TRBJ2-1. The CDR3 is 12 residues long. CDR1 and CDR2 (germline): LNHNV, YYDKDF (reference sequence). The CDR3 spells CATSNVYNEQFF.

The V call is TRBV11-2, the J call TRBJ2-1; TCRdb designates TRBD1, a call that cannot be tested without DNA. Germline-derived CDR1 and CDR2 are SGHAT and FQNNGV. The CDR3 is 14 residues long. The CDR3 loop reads CASSLLWGDNEQFF.

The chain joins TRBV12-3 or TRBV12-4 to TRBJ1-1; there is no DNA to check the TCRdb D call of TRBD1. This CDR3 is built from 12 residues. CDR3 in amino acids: CASSPWNTEAFF.

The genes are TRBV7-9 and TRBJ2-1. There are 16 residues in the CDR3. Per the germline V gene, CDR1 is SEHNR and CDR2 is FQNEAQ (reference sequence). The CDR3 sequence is CASSLASWERDNEQFF. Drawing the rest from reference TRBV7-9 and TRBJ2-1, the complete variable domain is DTGVSQNPRHKITKRGQNVTFRCDPISEHNRLYWYRQTLGQGPEFLTYFQNEAQLEKSRLLSDRFSAERPKGSFSTLEIQRTEQGDSAMYLCASSLASWERDNEQFFGPGTRLTVL.

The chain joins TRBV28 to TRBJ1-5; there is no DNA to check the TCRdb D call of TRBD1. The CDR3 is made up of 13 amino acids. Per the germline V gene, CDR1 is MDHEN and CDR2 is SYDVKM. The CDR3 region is CASRQDLNQPQHF.

CDR3 sequence: CASSIGQVEAFF. The chain employs TRBV19 and TRBJ1-1. Germline CDR1 LNHDA, CDR2 SQIVND (reference sequence). This CDR3 contains 12 residues.